The sequence of this TCR beta chain was determined in a study of tumor-infiltrating lymphocytes in primary liver carcinoma. Study at large: Surgeons resected the patients' primary liver carcinomas. The tumors ranged from roughly 4.2 to 10 cm across and fell within stage T1-T3 N0M0. Study conclusions and caveats: Tumors had a significantly higher top-250-clone fraction than blood (p = 0.039).

The V end lost 5 bases, the J end lost 8 bases, and 19 bases lay between the germline ends. Germline V gene data show CDR1 as MNHEY and CDR2 as SVGAGI. This CDR3 has 14 amino acids. They got blood RNA out of unsorted whole blood and also pulled out germline DNA. No patient had received treatment, and all had chronic HBV infection. Priming with a constant-region primer yielded TCR beta cDNA from 500 ng total RNA. For TCR beta, libraries were produced by three nested multiplex PCR rounds using slightly modified ARM-PCR. Forward primers for TRBV1-TRBV30 and a C-beta reverse primer served the first two PCR rounds, at roughly 10 cycles each. TCRdb redid the calling of the multiplex PCR reads with MiXCR, one entry per CDR3 protein. Of fewer than 350,000 distinct CDR3 sequences listed, roughly two thirds are singletons. Regarding this clonotype: As yet, its antigen is unknown.

The chain uses TRBV6-5 and TRBJ2-7, with D perhaps TRBD2 (6 bases). The TCR sequence derives from a man aged 35 to 55 with primary liver carcinoma and hepatitis B virus infection. The sequencing input was peripheral blood. The CDR3 spells CASSPFETGVKQYF. DNA of the CDR3: TGTGCCAGCAGTCCATTTGAGACGGGAGTGAAGCAGTACTTC.